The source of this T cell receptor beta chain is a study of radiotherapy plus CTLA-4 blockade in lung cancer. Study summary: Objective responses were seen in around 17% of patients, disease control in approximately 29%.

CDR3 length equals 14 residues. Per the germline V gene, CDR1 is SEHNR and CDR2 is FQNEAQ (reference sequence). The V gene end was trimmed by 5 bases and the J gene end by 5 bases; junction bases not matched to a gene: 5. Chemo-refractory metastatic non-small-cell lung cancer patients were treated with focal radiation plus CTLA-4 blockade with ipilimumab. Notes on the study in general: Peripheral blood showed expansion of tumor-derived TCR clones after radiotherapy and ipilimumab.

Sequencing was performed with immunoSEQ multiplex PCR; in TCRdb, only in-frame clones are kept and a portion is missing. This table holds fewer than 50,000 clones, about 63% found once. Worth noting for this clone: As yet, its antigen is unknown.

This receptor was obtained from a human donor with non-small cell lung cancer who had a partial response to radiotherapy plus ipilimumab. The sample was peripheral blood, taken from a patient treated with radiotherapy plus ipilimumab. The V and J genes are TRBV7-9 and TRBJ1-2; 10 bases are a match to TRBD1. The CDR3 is CASSPRQGAYGYTF. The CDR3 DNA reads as TGTGCCAGCAGCCCTAGACAGGGGGCTTATGGCTACACCTTC.